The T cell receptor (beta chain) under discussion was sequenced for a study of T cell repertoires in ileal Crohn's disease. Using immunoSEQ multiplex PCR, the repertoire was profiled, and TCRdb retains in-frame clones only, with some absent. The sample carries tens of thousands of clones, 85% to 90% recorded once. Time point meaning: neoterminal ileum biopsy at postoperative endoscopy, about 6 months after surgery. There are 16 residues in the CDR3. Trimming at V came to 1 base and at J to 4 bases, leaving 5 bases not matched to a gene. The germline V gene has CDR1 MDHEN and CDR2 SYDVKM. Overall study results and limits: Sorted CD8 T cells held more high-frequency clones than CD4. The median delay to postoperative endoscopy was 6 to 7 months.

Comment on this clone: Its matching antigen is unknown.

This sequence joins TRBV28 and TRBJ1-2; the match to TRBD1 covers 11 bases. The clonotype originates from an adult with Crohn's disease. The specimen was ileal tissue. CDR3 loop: CASSLSGTGGGYGYTF. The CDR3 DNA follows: TGTGCCAGCAGTTTATCCGGGACAGGGGGGGGCTATGGCTACACCTTC.